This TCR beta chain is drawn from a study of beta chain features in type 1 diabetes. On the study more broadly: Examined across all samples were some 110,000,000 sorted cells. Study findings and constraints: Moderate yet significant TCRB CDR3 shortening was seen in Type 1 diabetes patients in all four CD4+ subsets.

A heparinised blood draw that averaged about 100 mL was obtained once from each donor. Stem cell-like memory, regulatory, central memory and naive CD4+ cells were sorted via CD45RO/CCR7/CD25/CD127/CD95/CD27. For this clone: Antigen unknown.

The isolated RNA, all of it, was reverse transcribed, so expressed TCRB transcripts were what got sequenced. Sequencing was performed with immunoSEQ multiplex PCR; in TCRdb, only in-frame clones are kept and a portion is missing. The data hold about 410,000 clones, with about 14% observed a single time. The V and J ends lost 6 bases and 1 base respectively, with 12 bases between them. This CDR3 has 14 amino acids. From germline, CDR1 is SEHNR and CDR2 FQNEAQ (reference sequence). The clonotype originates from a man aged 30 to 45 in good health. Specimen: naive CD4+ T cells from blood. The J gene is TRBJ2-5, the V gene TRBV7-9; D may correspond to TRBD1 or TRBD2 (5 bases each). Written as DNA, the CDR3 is TGTGCCAGCAGAGGGGAGCTTCTCCAAGAGACCCAGTACTTC. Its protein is CASRGELLQETQYF.